What follows describes a single T cell receptor (beta chain). The sample comes from a study of blood T cell repertoires in COVID-19. Clones were read by immunoSEQ multiplex PCR, and TCRdb kept only the in-frame ones, dropping some. Seen here are 250,000 to 350,000 clones, around 84% observed once, and the top ten hold about 1.6%. Losses at the gene ends were 3 bases for V and 8 bases for J; bases not matched to a gene: 8. The CDR3 runs 13 residues. The germline CDR1 and CDR2 sequences are SQVTM and ANQGSEA. Seattle patient enrollment occurred during active infection, with longitudinal follow-up thereafter.

The TCR comes from a human donor with COVID-19, enrolled during active disease. The donor label of this sample is uncertain. Sequencing was done on a sample of peripheral blood. The chain recombines TRBV29-1 with TRBJ1-1; TRBD1 matches at 8 bases. CDR3 amino acids: CSVDAGQGLEAFF. CDR3 sequence (DNA): TGCAGCGTTGATGCCGGACAGGGCCTCGAAGCTTTCTTT.